Reported below is one TCR beta chain. Its antigen is currently unknown. The read terminates 3 residues before the CDR3 end, so the remaining end is supplied by the germline J gene. All participants had a single incident cervical HPV16 infection, and prevalent HPV16 infections were excluded. This specimen belongs to a study of T cells in women clearing cervical HPV infection. Study background: Controls were women whose single incident HPV16 infection cleared within 12 months without precancer or cancer. Blood came at first lesion visit for cases, post-clearance for controls. Study-wide findings and caveats: CIN3+ cases had significantly higher TCR richness than controls; evenness did not differ.

CDR3 length equals 12 residues. Per the germline V gene, CDR1 is DFQATT and CDR2 is SNEGSKA (reference sequence). V lost 2 bases, J lost 9 bases, and 11 bases lay in between. Data came from immunoSEQ multiplex PCR; TCRdb stores just in-frame clones and leaves some out. The sample holds tens of thousands of clones. The J gene is TRBJ2-1, the V gene TRBV20-1, with D possibly being TRBD2 (5 bases). This sequence originates from a woman aged 18-70 years with a cervical HPV16 infection that either progressed to CIN3+ or cleared (not recorded which). Sequenced input: blood buffy coat. Partial CDR3 DNA: TGCAGTGCTAGACCCCCGGCGGGTGAG. Translation gives CSARPPAGE. From start to end, the CDR3 is CSARPPAGEQFF.